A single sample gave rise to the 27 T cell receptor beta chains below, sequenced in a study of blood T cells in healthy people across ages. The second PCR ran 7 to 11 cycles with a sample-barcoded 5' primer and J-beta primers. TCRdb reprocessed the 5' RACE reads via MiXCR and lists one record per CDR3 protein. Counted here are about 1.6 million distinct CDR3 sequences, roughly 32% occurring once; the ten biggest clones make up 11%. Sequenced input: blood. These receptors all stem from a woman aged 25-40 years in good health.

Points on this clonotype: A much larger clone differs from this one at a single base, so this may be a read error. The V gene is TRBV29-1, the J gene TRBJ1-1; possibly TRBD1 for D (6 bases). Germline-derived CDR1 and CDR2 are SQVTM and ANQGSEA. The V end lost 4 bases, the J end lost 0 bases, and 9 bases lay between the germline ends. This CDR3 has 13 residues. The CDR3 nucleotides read TGCAGCGTTGGACAGGTAATGAACACTGAAGCTTTCTTT. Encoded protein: CSVGQVMNTEAFF.

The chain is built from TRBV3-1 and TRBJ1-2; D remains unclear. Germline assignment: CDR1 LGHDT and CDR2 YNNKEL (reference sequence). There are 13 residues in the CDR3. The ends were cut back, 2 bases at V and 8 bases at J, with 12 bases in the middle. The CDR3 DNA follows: TGTGCCAGCAGCCAAAGGGAGAGTGGGGGCTACACCTTC. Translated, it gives CASSQRESGGYTF.

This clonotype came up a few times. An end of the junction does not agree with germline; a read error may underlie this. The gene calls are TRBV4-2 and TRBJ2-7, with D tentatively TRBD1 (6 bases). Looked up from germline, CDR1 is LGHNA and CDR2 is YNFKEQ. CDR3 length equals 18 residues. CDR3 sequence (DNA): TGTGCCTGCAGCCAAGATTTGGGGTTCGGCAGGGGCATGCCCGAGCAGTACTTC. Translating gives CACSQDLGFGRGMPEQYF.

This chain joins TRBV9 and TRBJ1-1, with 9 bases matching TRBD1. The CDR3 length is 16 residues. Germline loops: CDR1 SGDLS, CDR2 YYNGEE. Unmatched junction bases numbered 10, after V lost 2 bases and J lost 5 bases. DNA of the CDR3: TGTGCCAGCAGCGTCCTTGGGGGACAGGGACGGACTGAAGCTTTCTTT. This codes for CASSVLGGQGRTEAFF.

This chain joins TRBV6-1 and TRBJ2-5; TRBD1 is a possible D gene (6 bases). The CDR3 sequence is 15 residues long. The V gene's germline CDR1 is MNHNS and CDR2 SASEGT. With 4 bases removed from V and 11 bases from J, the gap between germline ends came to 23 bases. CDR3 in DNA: TGTGCCAGCAGTGTAGTCAGGGGCCAATGGAATGAGCAGTACTTC. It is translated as CASSVVRGQWNEQYF.

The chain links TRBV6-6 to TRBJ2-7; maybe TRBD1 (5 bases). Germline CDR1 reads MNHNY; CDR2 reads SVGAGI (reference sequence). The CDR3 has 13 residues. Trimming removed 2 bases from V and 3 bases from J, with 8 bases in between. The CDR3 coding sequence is TGTGCCAGCAGTTACCAGACAGACTACGAGCAGTACTTC. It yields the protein CASSYQTDYEQYF.

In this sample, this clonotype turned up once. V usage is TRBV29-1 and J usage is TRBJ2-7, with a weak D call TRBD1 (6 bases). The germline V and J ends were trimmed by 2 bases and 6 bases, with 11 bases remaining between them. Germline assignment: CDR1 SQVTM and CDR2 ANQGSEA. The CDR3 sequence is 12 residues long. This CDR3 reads CSVENRVGEQYF. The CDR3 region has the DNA TGCAGCGTTGAAAACAGGGTAGGCGAGCAGTACTTC.

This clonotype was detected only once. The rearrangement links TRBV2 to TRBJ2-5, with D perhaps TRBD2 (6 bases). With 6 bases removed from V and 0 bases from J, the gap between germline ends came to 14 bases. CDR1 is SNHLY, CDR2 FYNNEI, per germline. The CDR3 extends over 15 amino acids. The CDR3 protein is CASRSGTQYQETQYF. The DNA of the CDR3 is TGTGCCAGCAGGTCCGGGACTCAGTACCAAGAGACCCAGTACTTC. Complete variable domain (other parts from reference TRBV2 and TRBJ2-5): EPEVTQTPSHQVTQMGQEVILRCVPISNHLYFYWYRQILGQKVEFLVSFYNNEISEKSEIFDDQFSVERPDGSNFTLKIRSTKLEDSAMYFCASRSGTQYQETQYFGPGTRLLVL.

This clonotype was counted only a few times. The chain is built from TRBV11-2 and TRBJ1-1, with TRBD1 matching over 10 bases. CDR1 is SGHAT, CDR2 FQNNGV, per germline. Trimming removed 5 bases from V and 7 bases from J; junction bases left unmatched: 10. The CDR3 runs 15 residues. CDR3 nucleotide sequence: TGTGCCAGCAGCCTCCCCGGGACAGGGGCGATTGAAGCTTTCTTT. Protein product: CASSLPGTGAIEAFF.

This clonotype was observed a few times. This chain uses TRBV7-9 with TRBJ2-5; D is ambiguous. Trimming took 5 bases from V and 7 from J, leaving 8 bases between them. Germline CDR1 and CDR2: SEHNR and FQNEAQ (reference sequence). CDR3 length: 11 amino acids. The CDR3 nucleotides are TGTGCCAGCAGCGTAGTAGGGACCCAGTACTTC. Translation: CASSVVGTQYF.

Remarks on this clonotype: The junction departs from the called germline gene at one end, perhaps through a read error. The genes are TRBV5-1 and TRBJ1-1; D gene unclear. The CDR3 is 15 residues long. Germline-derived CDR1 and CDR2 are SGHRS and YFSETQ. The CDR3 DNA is TGCGCCAGCAGCGCGGAGGGTCTTCGGAACACTGGAGCTTTCTTT. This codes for CASSAEGLRNTGAFF.

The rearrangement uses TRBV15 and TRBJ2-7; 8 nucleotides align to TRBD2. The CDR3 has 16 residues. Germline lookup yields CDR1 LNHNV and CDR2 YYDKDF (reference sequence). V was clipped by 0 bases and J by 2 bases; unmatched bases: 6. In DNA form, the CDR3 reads TGTGCCACCAGCAGAGAAACGCGGGAGGCTCCCTACGAGCAGTACTTC. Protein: CATSRETREAPYEQYF.

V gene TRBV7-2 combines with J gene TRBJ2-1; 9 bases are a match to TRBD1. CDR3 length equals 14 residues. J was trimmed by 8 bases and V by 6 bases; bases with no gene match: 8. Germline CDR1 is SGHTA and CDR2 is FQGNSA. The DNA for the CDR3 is TGTGCCAGCAGGTGGGGACAGGGAATAGATGAGCAGTTCTTC. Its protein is CASRWGQGIDEQFF.

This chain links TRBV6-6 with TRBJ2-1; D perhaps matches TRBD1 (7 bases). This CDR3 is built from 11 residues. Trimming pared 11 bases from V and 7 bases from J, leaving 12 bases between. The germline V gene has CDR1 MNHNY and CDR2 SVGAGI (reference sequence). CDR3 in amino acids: CAGGTVNEQFF. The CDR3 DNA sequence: TGTGCCGGCGGGACAGTTAATGAGCAGTTCTTC.

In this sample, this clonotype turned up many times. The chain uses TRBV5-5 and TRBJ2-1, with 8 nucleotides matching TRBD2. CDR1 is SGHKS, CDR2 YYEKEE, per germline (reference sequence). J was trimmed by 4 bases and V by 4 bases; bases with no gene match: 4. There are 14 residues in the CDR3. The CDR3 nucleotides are TGTGCCAGCAGCACCGGGACTAGTTACAATGAGCAGTTCTTC. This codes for CASSTGTSYNEQFF.

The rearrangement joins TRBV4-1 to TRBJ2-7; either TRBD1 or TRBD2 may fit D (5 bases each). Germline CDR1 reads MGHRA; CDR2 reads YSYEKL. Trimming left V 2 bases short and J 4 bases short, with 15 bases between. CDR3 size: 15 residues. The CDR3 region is CASSQYAGTPYEQYF. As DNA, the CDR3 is TGCGCCAGCAGCCAATATGCCGGGACCCCGTACGAGCAGTACTTC.

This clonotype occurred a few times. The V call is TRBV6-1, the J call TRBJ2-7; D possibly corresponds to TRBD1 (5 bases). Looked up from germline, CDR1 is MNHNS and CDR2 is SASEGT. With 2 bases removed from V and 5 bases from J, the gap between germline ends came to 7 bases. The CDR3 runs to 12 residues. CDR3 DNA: TGTGCCAGCAGTGAAATAGGGGACGAGCAGTACTTC. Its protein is CASSEIGDEQYF.

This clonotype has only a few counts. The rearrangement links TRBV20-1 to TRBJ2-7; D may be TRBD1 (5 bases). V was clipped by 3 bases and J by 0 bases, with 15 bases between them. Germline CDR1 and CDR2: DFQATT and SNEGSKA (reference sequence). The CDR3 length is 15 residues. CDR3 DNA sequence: TGCAGTGCTAGTACTGACAGATATAGCTCCTACGAGCAGTACTTC. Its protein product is CSASTDRYSSYEQYF.

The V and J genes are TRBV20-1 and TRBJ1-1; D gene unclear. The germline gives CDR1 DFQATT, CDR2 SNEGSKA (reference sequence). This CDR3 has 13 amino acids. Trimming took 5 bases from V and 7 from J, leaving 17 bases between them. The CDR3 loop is CSADVSAAREAFF. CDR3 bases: TGCAGTGCTGACGTTAGCGCCGCGCGTGAAGCTTTCTTT.

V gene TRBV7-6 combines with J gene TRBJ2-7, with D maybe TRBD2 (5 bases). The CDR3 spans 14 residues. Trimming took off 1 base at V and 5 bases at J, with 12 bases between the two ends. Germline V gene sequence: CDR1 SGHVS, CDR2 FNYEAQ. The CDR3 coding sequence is TGTGCCAGCAGCTTAGGTGGGAGTAGCCACGAGCAGTACTTC. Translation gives CASSLGGSSHEQYF.

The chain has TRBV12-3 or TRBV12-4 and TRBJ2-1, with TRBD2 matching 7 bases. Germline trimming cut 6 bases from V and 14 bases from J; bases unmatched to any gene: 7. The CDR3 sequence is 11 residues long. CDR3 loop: CASSRGTMEFF. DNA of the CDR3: TGTGCCAGCAGCCGAGGGACTATGGAGTTCTTC.

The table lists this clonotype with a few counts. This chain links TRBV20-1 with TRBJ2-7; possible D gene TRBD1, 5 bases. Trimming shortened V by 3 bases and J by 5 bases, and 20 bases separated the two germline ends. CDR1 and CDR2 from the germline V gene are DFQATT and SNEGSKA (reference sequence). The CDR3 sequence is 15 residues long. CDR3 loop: CSARQSREKKHEQYF. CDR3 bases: TGCAGTGCTAGGCAGAGCAGGGAAAAAAAACACGAGCAGTACTTC.

This CDR3 is CASSQAPRGGGYEQFF. For the CDR3, the DNA is TGTGCCAGCAGCCAAGCCCCCCGGGGCGGGGGCTATGAGCAGTTCTTC. The chain recombines TRBV3-1 with TRBJ2-1; the D gene is possibly TRBD2 (7 bases). This CDR3 has 16 residues. The V end lost 1 base, the J end lost 8 bases, and 18 bases lay between the germline ends. CDR1 and CDR2 from the germline V gene are LGHDT and YNNKEL (reference sequence).

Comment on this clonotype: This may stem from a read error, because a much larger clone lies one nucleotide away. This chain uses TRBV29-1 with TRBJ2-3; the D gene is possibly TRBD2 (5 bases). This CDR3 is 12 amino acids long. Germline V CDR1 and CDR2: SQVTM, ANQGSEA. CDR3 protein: CRVEAGADTQYF. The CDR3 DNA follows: TGCCGCGTGGAGGCCGGTGCAGATACGCAGTATTTT.

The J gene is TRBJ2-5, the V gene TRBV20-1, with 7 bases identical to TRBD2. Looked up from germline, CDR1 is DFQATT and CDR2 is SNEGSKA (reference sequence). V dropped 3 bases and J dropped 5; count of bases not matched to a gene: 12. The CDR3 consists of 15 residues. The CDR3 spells CSASNAGGGFETQYF. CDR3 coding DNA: TGCAGTGCTAGTAACGCTGGCGGGGGTTTCGAGACCCAGTACTTC.

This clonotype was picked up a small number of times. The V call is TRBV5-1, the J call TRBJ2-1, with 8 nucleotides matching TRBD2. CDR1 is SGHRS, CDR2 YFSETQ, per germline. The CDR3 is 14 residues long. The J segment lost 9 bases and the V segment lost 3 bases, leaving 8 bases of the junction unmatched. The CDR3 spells CASSSSGSVTEQFF. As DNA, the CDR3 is TGCGCCAGCAGCTCAAGCGGGAGTGTCACTGAGCAGTTCTTC.

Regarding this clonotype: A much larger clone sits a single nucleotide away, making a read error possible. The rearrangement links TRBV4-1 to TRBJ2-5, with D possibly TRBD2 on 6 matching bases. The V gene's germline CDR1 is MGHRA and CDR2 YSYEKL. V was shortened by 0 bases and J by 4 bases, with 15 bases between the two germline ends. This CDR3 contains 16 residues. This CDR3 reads CASSQEGTGVGETQYF. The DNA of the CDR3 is TGCGCCAGCAGCCAAGAGGGAACGGGAGTCGGAGAGACCCAGTACTTC.